This record looks at one T cell receptor beta chain sequence and its context. The sample belongs to a study of blood T cell repertoires in COVID-19. In the study overall: Acute and convalescent COVID-19 specimens originated in the United States, Italy and Spain. T cells, B-cell-depleted T cells, or PBMCs supplied cDNA or gDNA.

The length of the CDR3 is 12 residues. V lost 5 bases, J lost 5 bases, and 7 bases lay in between. CDR1 is SGHNT and CDR2 is YENEEA in the germline V gene. Original handling: Reference gene primer amplification in the assay estimated nucleated cell counts. The protocol was immunoSEQ multiplex PCR, while the TCRdb copy is restricted to in-frame clones and leaves out a portion. V, J and clone size reflect that table, while D and trimming were determined from the DNA. The sample carries under 200,000 clones, 85% recorded once. This rearrangement joins TRBV11-3 to TRBJ2-1, with D hard to call. Sequences were obtained from peripheral blood. This receptor was identified in an older woman with COVID-19, enrolled during active disease. For the CDR3, the DNA is TGTGCCAGCAGCCGCCAGGACAATGAGCAGTTCTTC. Protein: CASSRQDNEQFF. The full variable domain, its missing parts supplied by reference TRBV11-3 and TRBJ2-1, is EAGVVQSPRYKIIEKKQPVAFWCNPISGHNTLYWYLQNLGQGPELLIRYENEEAVDDSQLPKDRFSAERLKGVDSTLKIQPAELGDSAVYLCASSRQDNEQFFGPGTRLTVL.